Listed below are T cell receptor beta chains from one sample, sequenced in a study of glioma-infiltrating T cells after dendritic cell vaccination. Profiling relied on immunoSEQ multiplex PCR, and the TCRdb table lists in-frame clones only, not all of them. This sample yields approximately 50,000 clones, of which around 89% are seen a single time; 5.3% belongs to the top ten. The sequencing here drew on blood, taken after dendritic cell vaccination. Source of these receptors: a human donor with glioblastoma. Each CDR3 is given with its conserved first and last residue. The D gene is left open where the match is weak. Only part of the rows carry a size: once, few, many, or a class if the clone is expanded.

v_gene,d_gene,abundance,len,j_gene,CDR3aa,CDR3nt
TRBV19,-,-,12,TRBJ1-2,CASFGSLYGYTF,TGTGCCTCTTTCGGGTCCCTCTATGGCTACACCTTC
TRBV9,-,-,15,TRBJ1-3,CASSVGQGFGNTIYF,TGTGCCAGCAGCGTAGGCCAGGGGTTCGGAAACACCATATATTTT
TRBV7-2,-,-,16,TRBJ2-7,CASSLSQRVSSYEQYF,TGTGCCAGCAGCTTGTCCCAGCGGGTTAGCAGCTACGAGCAGTACTTC
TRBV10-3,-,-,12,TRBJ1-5,CAHGHSNQPQHF,TGTGCCCACGGACACAGCAATCAGCCCCAGCATTTT
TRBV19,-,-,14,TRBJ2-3,CASSIGVRLDTQYF,TGTGCCAGTAGTATAGGGGTACGACTCGATACGCAGTATTTT
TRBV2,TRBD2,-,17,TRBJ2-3,CASSLIGLAGSTDTQYF,TGTGCCAGCAGTTTAATAGGACTAGCGGGATCCACAGATACGCAGTATTTT
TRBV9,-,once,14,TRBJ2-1,CASSVGASYNEQFF,TGTGCCAGCAGCGTGGGGGCATCCTACAATGAGCAGTTCTTC
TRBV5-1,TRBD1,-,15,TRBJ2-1,CASSSSGTGHNEQFF,TGCGCCAGCAGCTCCTCCGGGACAGGGCACAATGAGCAGTTCTTC
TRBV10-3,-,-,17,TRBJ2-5,CAISGKPGQRDQETQYF,TGTGCCATCAGTGGTAAACCGGGTCAAAGAGATCAAGAGACCCAGTACTTC
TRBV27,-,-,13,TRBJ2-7,CASTLSQGNEQYF,TGTGCCAGCACCCTATCCCAGGGGAACGAGCAGTACTTC
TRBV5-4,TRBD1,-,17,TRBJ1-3,CASSLPGQRDSGNTIYF,TGTGCCAGCAGCTTGCCGGGACAGAGGGACTCTGGAAACACCATATATTTT
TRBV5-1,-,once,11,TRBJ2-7,CASSLLDEQYF,TGCGCCAGCAGCTTACTAGACGAGCAGTACTTC
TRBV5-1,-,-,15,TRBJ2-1,CASHLGGGSSDEQFF,TGCGCCAGCCACCTCGGGGGCGGGAGCTCCGATGAGCAGTTCTTC
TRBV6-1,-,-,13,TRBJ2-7,CASSRDSFYEQYF,TGTGCCAGCAGTCGGGACTCGTTCTACGAGCAGTACTTC
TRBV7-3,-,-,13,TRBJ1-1,CASSLITRTEAFF,TGTGCCAGCAGCTTAATTACGAGGACTGAAGCTTTCTTT
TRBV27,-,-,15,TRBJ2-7,CASSLQGIGSYEQYF,TGTGCCAGCAGTTTACAGGGTATAGGGTCCTACGAGCAGTACTTC
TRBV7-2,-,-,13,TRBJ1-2,CASTKDRNYGYTF,TGTGCCAGCACCAAGGACAGAAACTATGGCTACACCTTC
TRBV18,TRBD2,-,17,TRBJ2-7,CASSPALGGSDSYEQYF,TGTGCCAGCTCACCCGCGCTGGGAGGGTCCGATTCCTACGAGCAGTACTTC
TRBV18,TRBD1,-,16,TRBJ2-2,CASSPGTGANTGELFF,TGTGCCAGCTCTCCCGGGACAGGGGCCAACACCGGGGAGCTGTTTTTT
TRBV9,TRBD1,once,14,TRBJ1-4,CASSSGGSGEKLFF,TGTGCCAGCAGCTCAGGGGGCTCCGGTGAAAAACTGTTTTTT
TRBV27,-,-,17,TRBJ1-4,CASSPQMDSATNEKLFF,TGTGCCAGCAGTCCCCAAATGGACAGCGCAACTAATGAAAAACTGTTTTTT
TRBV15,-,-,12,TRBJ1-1,CATSSRGFEAFF,TGTGCCACCAGTTCTCGCGGCTTTGAAGCTTTCTTT
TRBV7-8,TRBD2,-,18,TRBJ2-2,CASSLPSGERGNTGELFF,TGTGCCAGCAGCCTACCTTCGGGCGAGCGGGGTAACACCGGGGAGCTGTTTTTT
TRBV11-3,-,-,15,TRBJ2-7,CASSLGASGSYEQYF,TGTGCCAGCAGCTTAGGGGCCAGCGGTTCCTACGAGCAGTACTTC
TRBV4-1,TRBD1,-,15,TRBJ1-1,CASSQGQGMNTEAFF,TGCGCCAGCAGCCAAGGACAGGGTATGAACACTGAAGCTTTCTTT
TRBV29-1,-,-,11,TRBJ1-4,CSVWGYGELFF,TGCAGCGTTTGGGGATACGGGGAACTGTTTTTT
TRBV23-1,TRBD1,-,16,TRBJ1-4,CASSQDRRGPRGKLFF,TGCGCCAGCAGTCAGGACCGCAGGGGGCCCCGGGGAAAACTGTTTTTT
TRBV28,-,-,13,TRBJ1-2,CASSLAGAYGYTF,TGTGCCAGCAGTTTAGCTGGGGCCTATGGCTACACCTTC
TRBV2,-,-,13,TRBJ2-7,CASTHPTAYEQYF,TGTGCCAGCACCCACCCTACTGCCTACGAGCAGTACTTC
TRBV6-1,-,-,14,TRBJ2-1,CASARALDYNEQFF,TGTGCCAGCGCGAGAGCGCTAGATTACAATGAGCAGTTCTTC
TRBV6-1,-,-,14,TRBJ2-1,CASKDYHLYNEQFF,TGTGCCAGCAAAGACTACCACCTCTACAATGAGCAGTTCTTC
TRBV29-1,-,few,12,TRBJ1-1,CSANTGRVEAFF,TGCAGCGCAAATACCGGGAGAGTGGAAGCTTTCTTT
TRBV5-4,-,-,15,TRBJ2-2,CASSSQGKGTGELFF,TGTGCCAGCAGCTCTCAGGGGAAGGGCACCGGGGAGCTGTTTTTT
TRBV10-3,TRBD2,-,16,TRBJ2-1,CAISESLREGPNEQFF,TGTGCCATCAGTGAGTCTTTGCGGGAGGGCCCAAATGAGCAGTTCTTC
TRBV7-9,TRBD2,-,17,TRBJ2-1,CASSLLEASGRRNEQFF,TGTGCCAGCAGCTTACTCGAGGCTAGCGGGAGAAGGAATGAGCAGTTCTTC
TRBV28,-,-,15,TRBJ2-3,CASRVAGKSTDTQYF,TGTGCCAGCCGCGTGGCGGGAAAGAGCACAGATACGCAGTATTTT
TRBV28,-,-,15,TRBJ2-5,CASSGPIDVGETQYF,TGTGCCAGCAGTGGGCCAATCGACGTCGGAGAGACCCAGTACTTC
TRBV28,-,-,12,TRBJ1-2,CASSESPNGYTF,TGTGCCAGCAGTGAATCCCCTAATGGCTACACCTTC
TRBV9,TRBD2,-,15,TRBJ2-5,CASSVGAGEGKTQYF,TGTGCCAGCAGCGTAGGAGCGGGAGAGGGCAAGACTCAGTACTTC
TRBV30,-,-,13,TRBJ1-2,CAWSFGQNYGYTF,TGTGCCTGGAGTTTTGGACAGAACTATGGCTACACCTTC
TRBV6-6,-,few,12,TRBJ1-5,CASSSSVRPQHF,TGTGCCAGCAGTTCTAGCGTCCGGCCCCAGCATTTT
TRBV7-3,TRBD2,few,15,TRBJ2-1,CASSPTSGEFNEQFF,TGTGCCAGCAGCCCAACTAGCGGGGAGTTCAATGAGCAGTTCTTC
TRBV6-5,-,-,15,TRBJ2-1,CASSRDISSYNEQFF,TGTGCCAGCAGCCGGGACATCAGCTCCTACAATGAGCAGTTCTTC
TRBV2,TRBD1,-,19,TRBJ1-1,CASSEAKGQGLLGGTEAFF,TGTGCCAGCAGTGAAGCCAAGGGACAGGGGCTCCTAGGTGGCACTGAAGCTTTCTTT
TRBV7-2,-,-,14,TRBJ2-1,CASSQSTLSNEQFF,TGTGCCAGCAGCCAATCCACTTTAAGCAATGAGCAGTTCTTC